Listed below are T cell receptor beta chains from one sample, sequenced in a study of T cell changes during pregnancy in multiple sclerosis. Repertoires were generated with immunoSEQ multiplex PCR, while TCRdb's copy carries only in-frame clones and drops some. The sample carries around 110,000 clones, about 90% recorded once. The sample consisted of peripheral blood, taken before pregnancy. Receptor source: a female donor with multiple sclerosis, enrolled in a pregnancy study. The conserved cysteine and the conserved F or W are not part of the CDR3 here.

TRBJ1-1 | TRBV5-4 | ASSSAGHRGLAEAF
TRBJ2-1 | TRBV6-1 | ASSEPGLANNEQF
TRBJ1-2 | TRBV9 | ASSVGGTAGYT
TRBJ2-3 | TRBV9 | ASSVLASGTDTQY
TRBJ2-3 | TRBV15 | ATSRDTGWVSTDTQY
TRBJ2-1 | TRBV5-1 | ASSLAATAALAGGWDEQF
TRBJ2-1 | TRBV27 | ASSRYNEQF
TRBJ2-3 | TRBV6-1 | ASTEGETSVDTQY
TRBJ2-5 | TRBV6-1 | ASSVRLAQETQY
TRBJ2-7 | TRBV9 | ASSVTGSSYEQY
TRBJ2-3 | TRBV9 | ASSPAGQADTQY
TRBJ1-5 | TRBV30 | AWSVGTGNQPQH
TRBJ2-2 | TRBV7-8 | ASSTKHSSGELF
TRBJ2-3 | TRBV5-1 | ASSRDFPDTQY
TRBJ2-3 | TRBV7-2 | ASSLAPDREWMDTQY
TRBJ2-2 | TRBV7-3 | ASSLTGSTRELF
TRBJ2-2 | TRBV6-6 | ASSYERGELF
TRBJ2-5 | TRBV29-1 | SGDRVGETQY
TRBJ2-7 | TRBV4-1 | ASSIFPAGAAEQY
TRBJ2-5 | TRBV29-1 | SVGRGSQETQY
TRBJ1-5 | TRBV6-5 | ASSRGNQPQH
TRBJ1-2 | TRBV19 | ASSGLQGPKVNYGYT
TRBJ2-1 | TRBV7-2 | ASSLPGLNEQF
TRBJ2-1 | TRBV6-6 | ASSYSGSGGYNEQF
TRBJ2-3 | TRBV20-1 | SARQGNTQY
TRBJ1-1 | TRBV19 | ASSIQAGGNSEAF
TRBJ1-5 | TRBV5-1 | ASSLGGTPNQPQH
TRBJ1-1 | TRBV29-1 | SAHTGGTEAF
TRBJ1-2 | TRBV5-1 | ASSAGQGYGYT
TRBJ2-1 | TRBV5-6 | ASSLRPTTGGHEQF
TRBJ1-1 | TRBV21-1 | ASSKPRGRTEAF
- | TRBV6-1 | ASRSRDRGYEQY
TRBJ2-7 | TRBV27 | ASRPTQGRQY